A single sample gave rise to the 10 T cell receptor beta chains below, sequenced in a study of cytomegalovirus exposure and HLA in healthy donors. Primers for the PCR totalled 60 Vbeta and 13 Jbeta. The method was immunoSEQ multiplex PCR; TCRdb's version includes in-frame clones alone and lacks a portion of them. The sample contains about 140,000 clones, 80% of which appear only once. Sequenced sample: PBMCs. All receptors derive from a man aged 35-49 years in good health and CMV-seronegative.

The chain combines TRBV4-3 with TRBJ1-1; TRBD1 matches 12 bases. CDR1 is LGHNA and CDR2 is YSLEER in the germline V gene. V lost 1 base and J lost 5; bases outside the gene matches: 2. CDR3 length equals 15 residues. The CDR3 bases are TGCGCCAGCAGCCAAGGGGACAGGGGGCGAACTGAAGCTTTCTTT. This sequence encodes CASSQGDRGRTEAFF.

V and J are TRBV5-4 and TRBJ2-1; 8 bases align to TRBD1. CDR3 size: 15 residues. Germline V gene lookup returns CDR1 SGHNT and CDR2 YYREEE (reference sequence). V was pared by 4 bases and J by 10 bases, with 13 bases of the junction left unmatched. CDR3 in amino acids: CASSPAQGAEGEQFF. The DNA for the CDR3 is TGTGCCAGCAGCCCGGCCCAGGGGGCAGAAGGGGAGCAGTTCTTC.

A single count supports this clone. The chain is built from TRBV5-1 and TRBJ2-5; TRBD2 matches at 10 bases. This CDR3 has 16 residues. Germline CDR1 SGHRS, CDR2 YFSETQ. V dropped 4 bases and J dropped 2; count of bases not matched to a gene: 8. DNA of the CDR3: TGCGCCAGCAGCCCCGGTGAGCGGGGGGGACAAGAGACCCAGTACTTC. Residues: CASSPGERGGQETQYF.

Regarding this clone: The conserved phenylalanine or tryptophan normally closing the CDR3 is absent here, so this likely arose from a read error. The gene calls are TRBV5-1 and TRBJ2-3; 7 nucleotides match TRBD1. The CDR3 runs to 14 residues. V was pared by 5 bases and J by 2 bases, with 5 bases of the junction left unmatched. Germline V gene lookup returns CDR1 SGHRS and CDR2 YFSETQ. As DNA, the CDR3 is TGCGCCAGCAGAACAGGGGCCCCCACAGATACGCAGTATCTT. Protein product: CASRTGAPTDTQYL.

The rearrangement links TRBV5-1 to TRBJ1-6, with D unclear. The V gene's germline CDR1 is SGHRS and CDR2 YFSETQ. The CDR3 has 13 residues. The V end was cut by 7 bases, the J end by 14 bases, with 19 bases between. The CDR3 spells CASAQKAPGTLHF. The CDR3 DNA reads TGCGCCAGCGCCCAGAAGGCCCCCGGGACCCTCCACTTT.

The J gene is TRBJ2-7, the V gene TRBV11-1, with 9 positions matching TRBD2. J lost 7 bases, V lost 1 base, and 2 bases had no gene match. This CDR3 comprises 13 residues. Germline-derived CDR1 and CDR2 are SGHAT and FQDESV (reference sequence). CDR3 sequence: CASSLDLAGEQYF. The CDR3 nucleotides are TGTGCCAGCAGCTTAGATCTAGCGGGGGAGCAGTACTTC.

This clone was observed a few times. The chain carries TRBV11-2 and TRBJ2-2; 9 positions agree with TRBD2. Looked up from germline, CDR1 is SGHAT and CDR2 is FQNNGV. This CDR3 region has 14 residues. V trimming: 11 bases; J trimming: 6 bases; junction bases outside the gene matches: 10. The CDR3 nucleotides read TGTGCCGGCGCGGGGGGGATACTGGCCGGGGAGCTGTTTTTT. Translation: CAGAGGILAGELFF. The whole variable domain, remainder taken from reference TRBV11-2 and TRBJ2-2, is EAGVAQSPRYKIIEKRQSVAFWCNPISGHATLYWYQQILGQGPKLLIQFQNNGVVDDSQLPKDRFSAERLKGVDSTLKIQPAKLEDSAVYLCAGAGGILAGELFFGEGSRLTVL.

This chain joins TRBV29-1 and TRBJ1-5, with D perhaps TRBD1 (6 bases). This CDR3 is 12 amino acids long. V was cut by 4 bases and J by 5 bases, with 9 bases left in between. CDR1 and CDR2 (germline): SQVTM, ANQGSEA. CDR3 nucleotides: TGCAGCGTTGGGACAGTCGATCAGCCCCAGCATTTT. It codes for CSVGTVDQPQHF.

As DNA, the CDR3 is TGTGCCAGCAGTGCCGGGACTAGCTACAATGAGCAGTTCTTC. Protein product: CASSAGTSYNEQFF. The chain has TRBV2 and TRBJ2-1, with 8 nucleotides matching TRBD2. The CDR3 extends over 14 amino acids. Trimming removed 4 bases from V and 3 bases from J; junction bases left unmatched: 2. Germline loops: CDR1 SNHLY, CDR2 FYNNEI.

The chain uses TRBV6-6 and TRBJ2-7, with 11 bases that match TRBD2. Trimming cost V 6 bases and J 3 bases; bases outside gene matches: 7. CDR3 length: 15 residues. Per germline, CDR1 MNHNY and CDR2 SVGAGI (reference sequence). The CDR3 protein is CASSRQLAGDYEQYF. The DNA for the CDR3 is TGTGCCAGCAGCCGACAACTAGCGGGGGACTACGAGCAGTACTTC.